The rows below give T cell receptor beta chains drawn from one sample of a study of early T cells in non-severe SARS-CoV-2 infection. TCRdb analysed the 5' RACE reads with MiXCR anew, one entry per CDR3 protein. Of some 54,000 distinct CDR3 sequences in the sample, more than 9.5% were seen once. Sequences were obtained from whole blood. The receptors were sampled from an adult who was a healthcare worker with PCR-confirmed SARS-CoV-2 infection or an uninfected control (not recorded which). Both conserved end residues are part of each CDR3. A D gene is named only where the DNA matches it firmly. Size values are once, few and many counts, or a class for expanded clones, and some rows have none.

V,D,J,size,CDR3,DNA
TRBV2,-,TRBJ1-1,many,CASSNRENTEAFF,TGTGCCAGCAGTAACAGAGAAAACACTGAAGCTTTCTTT
TRBV30,-,TRBJ1-2,few,CAWRAGGYTF,TGTGCCTGGAGGGCGGGAGGCTACACCTTC
TRBV29-1,-,TRBJ2-3,-,CSVLVQRSTDTQYF,TGCAGCGTTTTGGTCCAGCGTAGCACAGATACGCAGTATTTT
TRBV20-1,-,TRBJ1-2,few,CSAREGTLYGYTF,TGCAGTGCTAGAGAGGGGACCCTCTATGGCTACACCTTC
TRBV7-3,-,TRBJ2-5,few,CASSFVSGNQETQYF,TGTGCCAGCAGCTTTGTTAGTGGGAACCAAGAGACCCAGTACTTC
TRBV4-2,-,TRBJ2-2,few,CASSSGGELFF,TGTGCCAGCAGCAGTGGGGGGGAGCTGTTTTTT
TRBV7-9,TRBD1,TRBJ2-3,-,CASSRDSHTDTQYF,TGTGCCAGCAGCCGGGACAGCCACACAGATACGCAGTATTTT
TRBV27,TRBD1,TRBJ2-1,-,CASSLRDSPYNEQFF,TGTGCCAGCAGTTTAAGGGACAGCCCCTACAATGAGCAGTTCTTC
TRBV7-2,-,TRBJ2-3,few,CASSLGRQQPADTQYF,TGTGCCAGCAGCTTAGGCCGACAGCAACCCGCAGATACGCAGTATTTT
TRBV5-3,TRBD1,TRBJ1-5,-,CARSSYGQDPFYSNQPQHF,TGTGCCAGAAGCTCCTACGGACAGGACCCATTTTATAGCAATCAGCCCCAGCATTTT
TRBV6-6,TRBD2,TRBJ2-3,many,CASQRLARGTDTQYF,TGTGCCAGCCAGCGACTAGCTAGGGGCACAGATACGCAGTATTTT
TRBV29-1,-,TRBJ2-1,-,CSGEGAPGRYNEQFF,TGCAGCGGGGAAGGGGCGCCAGGGCGATACAATGAGCAGTTCTTC
TRBV4-3,-,TRBJ2-3,many,CASSQIGVTDTQYF,TGCGCCAGCAGCCAAATAGGGGTCACAGATACGCAGTATTTT
TRBV20-1,-,TRBJ1-4,many,CSAYRVEKLFF,TGCAGTGCCTACAGGGTCGAAAAACTGTTTTTT
TRBV28,TRBD2,TRBJ2-7,many,CASSPRLAAFYEQYF,TGTGCCAGCAGTCCCCGGCTAGCGGCATTTTACGAGCAGTACTTC
TRBV29-1,TRBD2,TRBJ2-7,few,CSAAGLAGTYEQYF,TGCAGCGCCGCGGGACTAGCGGGGACCTACGAGCAGTACTTC
TRBV7-9,-,TRBJ2-7,-,CASSLLGRDYEQYF,TGTGCCAGCAGCTTATTGGGCAGGGACTACGAGCAGTACTTC
TRBV6-4,-,TRBJ2-3,many,CASSPGLEADTQYF,TGTGCCAGCAGCCCCGGGCTAGAGGCAGATACGCAGTATTTT
TRBV7-2,-,TRBJ2-5,many,CASSFDRSRETQYF,TGTGCCAGCAGCTTCGACAGGTCCCGCGAGACCCAGTACTTC
TRBV12-3/TRBV12-4,-,TRBJ1-6,many,CASRPQGSNNSPLHF,TGTGCCAGCAGACCACAGGGATCTAATAATTCACCCCTCCACTTT
TRBV20-1,TRBD1,TRBJ2-7,-,CSASTGTGSRQYF,TGCAGTGCTAGCACCGGGACAGGGTCTCGGCAGTACTTC
TRBV11-1,-,TRBJ2-1,-,CASSSRESRYNEQFF,TGTGCCAGCAGCTCACGGGAGTCTAGGTACAATGAGCAGTTCTTC
TRBV19,-,TRBJ2-5,-,CASSIGGAYQETQYF,TGTGCCAGTAGTATCGGCGGGGCGTACCAAGAGACCCAGTACTTC
TRBV4-3,-,TRBJ1-1,few,CASSQVRGTEAFF,TGCGCCAGCAGCCAAGTTCGAGGAACTGAAGCTTTCTTT
TRBV7-2,-,TRBJ2-7,once,CASSLSPGLDEQYF,TGTGCCAGCAGCTTATCCCCAGGTTTGGACGAGCAGTACTTC
TRBV6-2/TRBV6-3,TRBD1,TRBJ1-1,-,CASSRQGLITEAFF,TGTGCCAGCAGCCGACAGGGTTTAATAACTGAAGCTTTCTTT
TRBV25-1,TRBD2,TRBJ2-1,-,CASISQAGEQNNEQFF,TGTGCCAGCATCTCTCAGGCGGGAGAGCAGAACAATGAGCAGTTCTTC
TRBV7-9,TRBD1,TRBJ1-2,-,CASSLEGADGYTF,TGTGCCAGCAGCTTAGAGGGGGCGGATGGCTACACCTTC
TRBV6-6,-,TRBJ1-5,-,CATSREDQPQHF,TGTGCCACCTCCAGGGAGGATCAGCCCCAGCATTTT
TRBV19,-,TRBJ2-3,many,CASSMWGSREQYF,TGTGCCAGTAGTATGTGGGGCTCTAGAGAGCAGTATTTT
TRBV5-1,TRBD2,TRBJ2-5,-,CASSLGTSSKAETQYF,TGCGCCAGCAGCTTGGGGACTAGCTCTAAAGCGGAGACCCAGTACTTC
TRBV19,-,TRBJ2-7,many,CASSGGPYEQYF,TGTGCCAGTAGCGGGGGGCCCTACGAGCAGTACTTC
TRBV5-1,-,TRBJ2-6,many,CASSPRGAHLANVLTF,TGCGCCAGCAGCCCTCGGGGGGCCCATCTGGCCAACGTCCTGACTTTC
TRBV28,-,TRBJ2-1,-,CASLGGVSYNEQFF,TGTGCCAGTCTGGGCGGGGTCTCCTACAATGAGCAGTTCTTC
TRBV11-2,-,TRBJ1-1,many,CASSPTRRLGEAFF,TGTGCCAGCAGCCCCACCAGACGTCTCGGAGAAGCTTTCTTT
TRBV7-2,-,TRBJ1-1,many,CASSWNSRADTEVFF,TGTGCCAGCAGCTGGAACAGTAGAGCGGACACTGAAGTTTTCTTT
TRBV2,-,TRBJ1-6,few,CASSERPGSLVSPLHF,TGTGCCAGCAGTGAAAGGCCAGGGTCCCTTGTTTCACCCCTCCACTTT
TRBV7-3,-,TRBJ1-2,few,CASSLAGRDFYGYTF,TGTGCCAGCAGCTTAGCGGGTCGGGATTTCTATGGCTACACCTTC
TRBV21-1,-,TRBJ2-5,few,CASSLYQLKETQYF,TGTGCCAGCAGCCTCTATCAATTAAAAGAGACCCAGTACTTC
TRBV7-2,TRBD1,TRBJ1-2,many,CASSSGGSNYGYTF,TGTGCCAGCAGCTCAGGGGGTTCTAACTATGGCTACACCTTC
TRBV29-1,TRBD2,TRBJ2-1,few,CSEMTGGDEQFF,TGCAGCGAGATGACGGGAGGGGATGAGCAGTTCTTC
TRBV6-2/TRBV6-3,-,TRBJ2-2,-,CASSRTGDFAGELFF,TGTGCCAGCAGTCGGACCGGGGATTTTGCCGGGGAGCTGTTTTTT
TRBV28,TRBD1,TRBJ1-2,many,CASNPVAGGSGYTF,TGTGCCAGCAACCCGGTGGCAGGGGGCAGTGGCTACACCTTC
TRBV12-3/TRBV12-4,-,TRBJ1-2,few,CASSLKTTGGGYTF,TGTGCCAGCAGTTTAAAGACCACCGGGGGCGGCTACACCTTC